This TCR beta chain was identified during a study of blood T cell repertoires in COVID-19. Study as a whole: T cells, B-cell-depleted T cells, or PBMCs supplied cDNA or gDNA.

Per the study methods: Estimates of nucleated cell counts were drawn from the amplification of reference gene primers. Using immunoSEQ multiplex PCR, the repertoire was profiled, and TCRdb retains in-frame clones only, with some absent. V, J and clone size are taken as reported in that table, and D and trimming were inferred from the DNA itself. The sample lists approximately 140,000 clones; 80% to 90% were seen once. The CDR3 covers 15 residues. Trimming stripped 6 bases from V and 1 base from J, with 16 bases between. Germline CDR1 MNHEY, CDR2 SMNVEV (reference sequence). The TCR was taken from a woman aged 60-75 years with COVID-19, enrolled during active disease. The chain links TRBV27 to TRBJ2-7, with a tentative D call TRBD2 (5 bases). Sequenced sample: peripheral blood. CDR3 protein: CASSNLRTSSYEQYF. The CDR3 region has the DNA TGTGCCAGCAGCAACTTGCGGACTTCGTCCTACGAGCAGTACTTC.